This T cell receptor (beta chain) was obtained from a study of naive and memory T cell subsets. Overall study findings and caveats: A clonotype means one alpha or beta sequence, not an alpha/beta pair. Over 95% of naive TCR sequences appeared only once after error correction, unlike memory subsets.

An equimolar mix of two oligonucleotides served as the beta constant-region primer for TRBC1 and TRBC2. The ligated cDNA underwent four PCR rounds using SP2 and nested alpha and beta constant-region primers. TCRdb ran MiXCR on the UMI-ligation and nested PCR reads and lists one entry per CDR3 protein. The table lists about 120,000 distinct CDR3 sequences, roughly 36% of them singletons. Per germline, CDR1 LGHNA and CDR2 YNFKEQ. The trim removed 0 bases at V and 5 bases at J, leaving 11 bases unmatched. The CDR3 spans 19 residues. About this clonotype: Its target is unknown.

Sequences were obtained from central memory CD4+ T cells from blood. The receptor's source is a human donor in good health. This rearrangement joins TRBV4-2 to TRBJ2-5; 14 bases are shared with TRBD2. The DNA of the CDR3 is TGTGCCAGCAGCCAAGATCGAGGACTAGCGGGAGGAGGCGGGGAGACCCAGTACTTC. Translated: CASSQDRGLAGGGGETQYF.